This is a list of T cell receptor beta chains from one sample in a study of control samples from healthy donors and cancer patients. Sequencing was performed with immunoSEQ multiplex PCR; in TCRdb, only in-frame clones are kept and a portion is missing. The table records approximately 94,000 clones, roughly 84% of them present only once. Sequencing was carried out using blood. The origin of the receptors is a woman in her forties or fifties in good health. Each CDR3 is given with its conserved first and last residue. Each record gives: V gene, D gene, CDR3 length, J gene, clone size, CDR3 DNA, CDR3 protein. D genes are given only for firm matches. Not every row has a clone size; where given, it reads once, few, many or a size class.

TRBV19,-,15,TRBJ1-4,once,TGTGCCAGTAGTCCAGGGGCAGGGCCGGGAGAAAAACTGTTTTTT,CASSPGAGPGEKLFF
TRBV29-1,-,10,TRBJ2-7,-,TGCAGCGTCTCGGACCACGAGCAGTACTTC,CSVSDHEQYF
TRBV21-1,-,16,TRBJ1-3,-,TGTGCCAGCAGCTGGGGCAGCGGCAGAGGTGGAAACACCATATATTTT,CASSWGSGRGGNTIYF
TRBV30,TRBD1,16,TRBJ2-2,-,TGTGCCTGGAGTGACCGGGACAGGGGGTTTGGCGGGGAGCTGTTTTTT,CAWSDRDRGFGGELFF
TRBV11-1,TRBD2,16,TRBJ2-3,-,TGTGCCAGCAGCTTACAGTCTAGCGGCTTTACAGATACGCAGTATTTT,CASSLQSSGFTDTQYF
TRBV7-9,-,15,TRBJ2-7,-,TGTGCCAGCAGCTCAAGGGAAAACCTCTCCTACGAGCAGTACTTC,CASSSRENLSYEQYF
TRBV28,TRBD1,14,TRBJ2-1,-,TGTGCCAGCTCCGGGACAGACTCCTACAATGAGCAGTTCTTC,CASSGTDSYNEQFF
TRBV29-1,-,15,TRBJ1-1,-,TGCAGCGTTACATCCTACGGGACGGAAAACACTGAAGCTTTCTTT,CSVTSYGTENTEAFF
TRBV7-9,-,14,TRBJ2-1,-,TGTGCCAGCAGCTTAGGTCTGGGGGACAATGAGCAGTTCTTC,CASSLGLGDNEQFF
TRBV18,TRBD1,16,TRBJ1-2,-,TGTGCCAGCTCACCCGGGACAGGGGGACTATCCTCCGGCTACACCTTC,CASSPGTGGLSSGYTF
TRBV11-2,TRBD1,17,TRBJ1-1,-,TGTGCCAGCAGCCCCCCTCGGGACAGGAGGTTGAGCACTGAAGCTTTCTTT,CASSPPRDRRLSTEAFF
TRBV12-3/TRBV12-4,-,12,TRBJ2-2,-,TGTGCCAGCAGTCAGGACGCCGGGGAGCTGTTTTTT,CASSQDAGELFF
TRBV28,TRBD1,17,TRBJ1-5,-,TGTGCCAGCAGTCCACAGGGGGCTTTTTCCCAAAATCAGCCCCAGCATTTT,CASSPQGAFSQNQPQHF
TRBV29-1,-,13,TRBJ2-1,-,TGCAGCCAACGGGCGGGGAACTACAATGAGCAGTTCTTC,CSQRAGNYNEQFF
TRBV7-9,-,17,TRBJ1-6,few,TGTGCCAGCAGGGAAATTCGAGGTCGGGTCGTTAATTCACCCCTCCACTTT,CASREIRGRVVNSPLHF
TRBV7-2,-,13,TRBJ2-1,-,TGTGCCAGCAGGGACGGACCCTACAATGAGCAGTTCTTC,CASRDGPYNEQFF
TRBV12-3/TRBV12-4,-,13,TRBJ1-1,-,TGTGCCAGCAGTTTTTATAAGAACACTGAAGCTTTCTTT,CASSFYKNTEAFF
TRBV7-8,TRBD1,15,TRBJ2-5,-,TGTGCCAGCAGCTACCTGGGACAGCCTCAAGAGACCCAGTACTTC,CASSYLGQPQETQYF
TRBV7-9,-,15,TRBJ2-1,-,TGTGCCAGCAGCACTCTAGCGTTCTCCTACAATGAGCAGTTCTTC,CASSTLAFSYNEQFF
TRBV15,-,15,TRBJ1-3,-,TGTGCCACCAGCAGAGCGGGGGCCTCTGGAAACACCATATATTTT,CATSRAGASGNTIYF
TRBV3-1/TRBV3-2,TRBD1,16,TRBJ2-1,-,TGTGCCAGCAGCTCGGGACAGTTTTTGATCTACAATGAGCAGTTCTTC,CASSSGQFLIYNEQFF
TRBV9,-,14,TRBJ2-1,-,TGTGCCAGCAGCGCTAACAACAAACTCAATGAGCAGTTCTTC,CASSANNKLNEQFF
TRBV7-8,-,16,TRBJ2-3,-,TGTGCCAGCAGCTTATGGGCGGGCCGTAGCACAGATACGCAGTATTTT,CASSLWAGRSTDTQYF
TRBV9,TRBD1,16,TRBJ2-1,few,TGTGCCAGCAGCGTAGAGGACAGGCGAGCGTACAATGAGCAGTTCTTC,CASSVEDRRAYNEQFF
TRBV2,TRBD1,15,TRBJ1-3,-,TGTGCCGGAACCCAGACAGGGGACTCTGGAAACACCATATATTTT,CAGTQTGDSGNTIYF
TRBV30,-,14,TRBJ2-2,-,TGTGCCTGGGGCGTCTCAACAGTCACCGGGGAGCTGTTTTTT,CAWGVSTVTGELFF
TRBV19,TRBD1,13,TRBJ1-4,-,TGTGCCAGCGGTGACAGGGGGCGCGAAAAACTGTTTTTT,CASGDRGREKLFF